What follows describes a single TCR beta chain. No antigen is known for it. V gave up 8 bases and J gave up 2 bases; unmatched junction bases: 15. This CDR3 spans 17 amino acids. Per the germline V gene, CDR1 is MRHNA and CDR2 is SNTAGT. Sequenced by immunoSEQ multiplex PCR; TCRdb stores in-frame clones only, minus some. The sample holds some 130,000 clones; about 93% are singletons and the top ten take 5% to 5.5%. The sample is drawn from a study of T cell responses to AZD1222 COVID-19 vaccine. Study-wide context: Pooling of second doses given at about 4 or about 12 weeks was done. General observations from the study: Rises in breadth and depth of Spike-specific TCRs came after two AZD1222 doses. Most donors were white British and more were female, and clonal diversity was possibly underestimated. Seropositive status at baseline applied to only a handful of AZD1222 recipients.

The sequencing used peripheral blood, collected on day 0 of AZD1222 vaccination. The V call is TRBV6-4, the J call TRBJ2-3; TRBD2 agrees at 8 bases. The clonotype comes from an adult in good health. CDR3 bases: TGTGCCAGCGCCCCCCAACCGGGACTAGGGAACACAGATACGCAGTATTTT. This codes for CASAPQPGLGNTDTQYF.